Below are 7 T cell receptor beta chains sequenced from a single sample in a study of PD-1 blockade in classical Hodgkin lymphoma. Generated by immunoSEQ multiplex PCR, the TCRdb table keeps only in-frame clones and is missing some. This sample has about 47,000 clones, with around 90% found just once. The time point denotes: newly diagnosed, previously untreated cHL patient sample. The sequenced sample was peripheral blood mononuclear cells (PBMCs). These receptors all stem from a human donor with classical Hodgkin lymphoma.

The chain employs TRBV6-1 and TRBJ1-2; 7 bases are a match to TRBD1. With V trimmed by 6 bases and J by 4 bases, 5 bases remained unmatched. This CDR3 contains 13 residues. The germline gives CDR1 MNHNS, CDR2 SASEGT. DNA of the CDR3: TGTGCCAGCAGCAGACAGGGAAGCTATGGCTACACCTTC. Protein: CASSRQGSYGYTF.

This chain links TRBV18 with TRBJ1-2; D gene uncertain. Trimming took off 4 bases at V and 3 bases at J, with 9 bases between the two ends. CDR1 is KGHSH and CDR2 is LQKENI in the germline V gene. The CDR3 is made up of 13 amino acids. The CDR3 reads CASSREGDYGYTF. For the CDR3, the DNA is TGTGCCAGCTCACGAGAGGGTGACTATGGCTACACCTTC. The full variable domain, in which reference TRBV18 and TRBJ1-2 provide the parts outside the CDR3, is NAGVMQNPRHLVRRRGQEARLRCSPMKGHSHVYWYRQLPEEGLKFMVYLQKENIIDESGMPKERFSAEFPKEGPSILRIQQVVRGDSAAYFCASSREGDYGYTFGSGTRLTVV.

This chain links TRBV13 with TRBJ2-5, with 8 bases fitting TRBD2. The CDR3 totals 15 residues. The trim removed 5 bases at V and 7 bases at J, leaving 12 bases unmatched. CDR1 is PRHDT, CDR2 FYEKMQ, per germline (reference sequence). The CDR3 DNA follows: TGTGCCAGCAGCAGCGGACTAGCCGGAGGGTGGACCCAGTACTTC. Translation gives CASSSGLAGGWTQYF.

The V gene is TRBV6-5, the J gene TRBJ1-1; D may be TRBD1 (5 bases). This CDR3 spans 13 amino acids. Germline values: CDR1 MNHEY, CDR2 SVGAGI. Trimming pared 5 bases from V and 5 bases from J, leaving 12 bases between. CDR3 loop: CASSAGTGTEAFF. Here the CDR3 DNA reads TGTGCCAGCAGTGCCGGGACTGGGACTGAAGCTTTCTTT.

This chain uses TRBV29-1 with TRBJ1-4; D is unresolved. Germline V gene sequence: CDR1 SQVTM, CDR2 ANQGSEA. The V and J ends lost 4 bases and 12 bases respectively, with 15 bases between them. The length of the CDR3 is 12 residues. The CDR3 DNA reads TGCAGCGTTGGGGAGGATGTTTCAGAACTGTTTTTT. Its protein product is CSVGEDVSELFF.

The V and J genes are TRBV5-1 and TRBJ1-2; D gene uncertain. This CDR3 has 13 residues. Trimming took 0 bases from V and 3 from J, leaving 6 bases between them. CDR1 and CDR2 from the germline V gene are SGHRS and YFSETQ. In nucleotides, the CDR3 is TGCGCCAGCAGCTTGGGCAGAGACTATGGCTACACCTTC. This encodes CASSLGRDYGYTF. Full variable domain (outside the CDR3, taken from reference TRBV5-1 and TRBJ1-2): KAGVTQTPRYLIKTRGQQVTLSCSPISGHRSVSWYQQTPGQGLQFLFEYFSETQRNKGNFPGRFSGRQFSNSRSEMNVSTLELGDSALYLCASSLGRDYGYTFGSGTRLTVV.

The gene calls are TRBV27 and TRBJ1-5; D may be TRBD1 (6 bases). The CDR3 covers 16 residues. Trimming cost V 6 bases and J 4 bases, with 19 bases left between them. Germline-derived CDR1 and CDR2 are MNHEY and SMNVEV (reference sequence). CDR3 nucleotides: TGTGCCAGCAGCCCCTCTACAGGGTTAAGGAATCAGCCCCAGCATTTT. Residues: CASSPSTGLRNQPQHF.